This is a list of T cell receptor beta chains from one sample in a study of TIL therapy for anti-PD-1-resistant metastatic lung cancer. Some clones are missing from TCRdb's copy, which holds only in-frame ones; the method was immunoSEQ multiplex PCR. Among approximately 60,000 clones, 73% were seen once, and the ten largest hold 1.5% to 2%. The source was blood, collected at baseline. These receptors were obtained from a person aged 25 to 80 with non-small cell lung cancer. Each CDR3 is given with its conserved first and last residue. The order of the fields is CDR3 DNA, CDR3 protein, V gene, D gene, J gene, clone size. A D gene is named only where the DNA matches it firmly. Some rows mark clone size as missing; the rest say once, few, many or name a class of expanded clone.

TGTGCCAGCAGCTCGGGACAGGTGAGGGAGACCCAGTACTTC | CASSSGQVRETQYF | TRBV7-2 | TRBD1 | TRBJ2-5 | NA
TGTGCCAGCAGTAGACTGACTAGCATGATCTACGAGCAGTACTTC | CASSRLTSMIYEQYF | TRBV28 | TRBD2 | TRBJ2-7 | few
TGTGCCAGCAGTGAATTTTGGGCTACCTACGAGCAGTACTTC | CASSEFWATYEQYF | TRBV6-1 | NA | TRBJ2-7 | NA
TGTGCCAGCAGCTGGGGCGGGGCGGGAGATACGCAGTATTTT | CASSWGGAGDTQYF | TRBV7-2 | NA | TRBJ2-3 | few
TGTGCCAGCAGCTCAAAGACAGGGGGGAACACCGGGGAGCTGTTTTTT | CASSSKTGGNTGELFF | TRBV7-2 | TRBD1 | TRBJ2-2 | NA
TGTGCCAGCAGCTTAGCGGACGGTGGAGGGACCCAGTACTTC | CASSLADGGGTQYF | TRBV7-2 | NA | TRBJ2-5 | NA
TGTGCCACCAGCAGAGACACTGGGACAGCGAACACCGGGGAGCTGTTTTTT | CATSRDTGTANTGELFF | TRBV15 | TRBD1 | TRBJ2-2 | NA
TGTGCCAGCAGCTTAGCGGGAGGTGCCTACGAGCAGTACTTC | CASSLAGGAYEQYF | TRBV7-9 | NA | TRBJ2-7 | medium-sized
TGTGCCAGCAGGGGACTAGCGGGAGGATTTGAGCAGTTCTTC | CASRGLAGGFEQFF | TRBV27 | TRBD2 | TRBJ2-1 | NA
TGTGCCACACGAGGGCGGGACTATAATTCACCCCTCCACTTT | CATRGRDYNSPLHF | TRBV10-3 | NA | TRBJ1-6 | NA
TGTGCCAGCAGCCCCCGGGGGGTCAGCAATCAGCCCCAGCATTTT | CASSPRGVSNQPQHF | TRBV7-2 | NA | TRBJ1-5 | NA
TGTGCCAGCAGCGCCCGCTGGGTCACAGATACGCAGTATTTT | CASSARWVTDTQYF | TRBV7-8 | NA | TRBJ2-3 | NA
TGTGCTAGTGAAGAACAGGGACAGGAAGAGACCCAGTACTTC | CASEEQGQEETQYF | TRBV12-5 | TRBD1 | TRBJ2-5 | once
TGTGCCAGCAGTTCGAGCGGGAGGGCCGGTTACGAGCAGTACTTC | CASSSSGRAGYEQYF | TRBV28 | TRBD2 | TRBJ2-7 | NA
TGTGCCAGCAGTTTAAGGACAGTTGAAAATTCACCCCTCCACTTT | CASSLRTVENSPLHF | TRBV27 | NA | TRBJ1-6 | NA
TGTGCCAGCAGTTCCTTTGCAACTAATGAAAAACTGTTTTTT | CASSSFATNEKLFF | TRBV28 | NA | TRBJ1-4 | few
TGTGCCAGCAGCTCTCCAAATCAGCCCCAGCATTTT | CASSSPNQPQHF | TRBV7-2 | NA | TRBJ1-5 | few
TGTGCCAGCAGTGAAGGCAGAAATCAGCCCCAGCATTTT | CASSEGRNQPQHF | TRBV6-1 | NA | TRBJ1-5 | NA
TGTGCCAGCAGATCTAGACAGGGTGAGACTGAAGCTTTCTTT | CASRSRQGETEAFF | TRBV6-1 | TRBD1 | TRBJ1-1 | NA
TGTGCCAGCAGCTTAGAAAGGGGTAATTCACCCCTCCACTTT | CASSLERGNSPLHF | TRBV7-2 | NA | TRBJ1-6 | few
TGTGCCAGCAGCAAAGGACAGGGCGACCCAGAGGGAAATCAGCCCCAGCATTTT | CASSKGQGDPEGNQPQHF | TRBV21-1 | NA | TRBJ1-5 | NA
TGTGCCAGCAGCTTAGTGGGCCCGCAGCGGGCGGATACGCAGTATTTT | CASSLVGPQRADTQYF | TRBV7-2 | NA | TRBJ2-3 | NA
TGCGCCAGCAGCTTGGCGGGGCCCTCAGGCCACTACGAGCAGTACTTC | CASSLAGPSGHYEQYF | TRBV5-1 | NA | TRBJ2-7 | NA
TGTGCCAGCAGCTGGACAGGCACTGAAGCTTTCTTT | CASSWTGTEAFF | TRBV7-2 | TRBD1 | TRBJ1-1 | NA
TGTGCCAGCAGTAAGGACAGCTCTGGGGCCAACGTCCTGACTTTC | CASSKDSSGANVLTF | TRBV28 | NA | TRBJ2-6 | NA
TGTGCCAGCAGCCGACGGACAGGCGCGGAGGATATAGGCTACACCTTC | CASSRRTGAEDIGYTF | TRBV13 | TRBD1 | TRBJ1-2 | few
TGTGCCAGTAGTTCTGGTACAGGGAGCTCCTACAATGAGCAGTTCTTC | CASSSGTGSSYNEQFF | TRBV19 | NA | TRBJ2-1 | NA
TGTGCCAGCAGCCATGACCCGGGGGCGTCCTACGAGCAGTACTTC | CASSHDPGASYEQYF | TRBV27 | NA | TRBJ2-7 | few
TGTGCCAGCAGCTTAGCTCAGGGGATATACGAGCAGTACTTC | CASSLAQGIYEQYF | TRBV7-8 | NA | TRBJ2-7 | once
TGTGCCAGCTCCACAGCCCAAGAGACCCAGTACTTC | CASSTAQETQYF | TRBV7-9 | NA | TRBJ2-5 | few
TGTGCCAGCAGCTCCCCGGTCTGGAACACTGAAGCTTTCTTT | CASSSPVWNTEAFF | TRBV5-5 | NA | TRBJ1-1 | few
TGTGCCAGCAGCTTCGCGGGACTAGCGGGAGCTTACGAGCAGTACTTC | CASSFAGLAGAYEQYF | TRBV7-8 | TRBD2 | TRBJ2-7 | NA
TGTGCCAGCAGCCAAGGAAGTTTTAGTTACGGGACGGCCATGAACACTGAAGCTTTCTTT | CASSQGSFSYGTAMNTEAFF | TRBV14 | NA | TRBJ1-1 | NA
TGCGCCAGCAGCCAAACCGGCCTCACTAGTGGCTACACCTTC | CASSQTGLTSGYTF | TRBV4-1 | NA | TRBJ1-2 | NA
TGTGCCAGCAGCTACGGGCCAACCTACGAGCAGTACTTC | CASSYGPTYEQYF | TRBV28 | NA | TRBJ2-7 | NA
TGTGCCAGCAGTGAATCAAGCGGGGGACCCTACGAGCAGTACTTC | CASSESSGGPYEQYF | TRBV25-1 | TRBD2 | TRBJ2-7 | NA
TGTGCCAGCAGTCCGGGTGAGACCCAGTACTTC | CASSPGETQYF | TRBV7-2 | NA | TRBJ2-5 | NA
TGTGCCAGCAGAAGACTAGCGGGACTGTACCAAGAGACCCAGTACTTC | CASRRLAGLYQETQYF | TRBV11-2 | TRBD2 | TRBJ2-5 | NA
TGCGCCAGCAGCCAAGGACTACCGGGCGCGGGGGACACCGGGGAGCTGTTTTTT | CASSQGLPGAGDTGELFF | TRBV4-3 | TRBD2 | TRBJ2-2 | NA
TGCGCCAGCAGCCAGGATCCCCGGAACTATGGCTACACCTTC | CASSQDPRNYGYTF | TRBV4-3 | NA | TRBJ1-2 | NA
TGTGCCAGCTCACCAGGAAAAGGGTACGTGGTTTACGAGCAGTACTTC | CASSPGKGYVVYEQYF | TRBV18 | NA | TRBJ2-7 | few
TGTGCCAGCAGTTTATTGGGGAAACAGCCCCAGCATTTT | CASSLLGKQPQHF | TRBV28 | NA | TRBJ1-5 | NA
TGTGCCAGCAGCTTCGCGGGGTACAATCAGCCCCAGCATTTT | CASSFAGYNQPQHF | TRBV7-9 | NA | TRBJ1-5 | NA